This T cell receptor (beta chain) comes out of a study of T cell responses to AZD1222 COVID-19 vaccine. Study-wide results and limits: Just a handful of AZD1222 recipients were seropositive at baseline. Close to half of spike-specific TCRs reportedly recognize unmutated variant regions. Donors were largely white British and mainly female; clonal diversity was possibly underestimated.

Data came from immunoSEQ multiplex PCR; TCRdb stores just in-frame clones and leaves some out. The sample lists around 140,000 clones, about nine tenths occurring once. Analyses pooled second doses at about 4 or about 12 weeks. Regarding this clone: Its antigen remains unidentified.

This receptor was taken from an adult who received the AZD1222 COVID-19 vaccine. Here the sequenced sample was peripheral blood, taken 28 days after the second AZD1222 dose.

In nucleotides, the CDR3 is TGTGCCAGTACCCTAAGAGCGCCCGGGGAGCTGTTTTTT. As protein: CASTLRAPGELFF. The V gene is TRBV19, the J gene TRBJ2-2; D call uncertain. Looked up from germline, CDR1 is LNHDA and CDR2 is SQIVND (reference sequence). Trimming removed 7 bases at V and 6 bases at J, with 12 bases between. The CDR3 extends over 13 amino acids.